This passage covers 20 T cell receptor beta chains from one sample sequenced in a study of OX40 agonist ivuxolimab in advanced cancers. Assay used: immunoSEQ multiplex PCR; TCRdb lists only in-frame clones, some missing. Of about 80,000 clones in the sample, roughly nine tenths were seen once. Sequencing used CD4+ or CD8+ T cells sorted from blood, obtained in a trial of the OX40 agonist ivuxolimab. These receptors originate from an adult with an advanced solid tumor such as melanoma, head and neck, liver or kidney cancer.

The V gene is TRBV18, the J gene TRBJ1-4; D ambiguous. The CDR3 is 15 amino acids. Trimming stripped 2 bases from V and 6 bases from J, with 13 bases between. Germline-derived CDR1 and CDR2 are KGHSH and LQKENI. CDR3 DNA sequence: TGTGCCAGCTCACCAAGGCAGATCCCGGATGAAAAACTGTTTTTT. This codes for CASSPRQIPDEKLFF.

The chain joins TRBV6-5 to TRBJ1-1, with D perhaps matching TRBD1 (6 bases). Per the germline V gene, CDR1 is MNHEY and CDR2 is SVGAGI. Trimming took off 5 bases at V and 0 bases at J, with 10 bases between the two ends. CDR3 length: 14 residues. The CDR3 loop reads CASSAGVMNTEAFF. In DNA, the CDR3 is TGTGCCAGCAGTGCAGGGGTGATGAACACTGAAGCTTTCTTT.

CDR3 loop: CASRMGAGQQETQYF. The CDR3 region has the DNA TGTGCCAGTCGCATGGGGGCGGGACAGCAAGAGACCCAGTACTTC. The chain has TRBV6-6 and TRBJ2-5; D is perhaps TRBD1 (7 bases). From germline, CDR1 is MNHNY and CDR2 SVGAGI (reference sequence). This CDR3 spans 15 amino acids. With 9 bases removed from V and 2 bases from J, the gap between germline ends came to 19 bases.

V and J are TRBV10-3 and TRBJ2-7; no clear D. CDR1 is ENHRY and CDR2 is SYGVKD in the germline V gene. Trimming pared 6 bases from V and 3 bases from J, leaving 12 bases between. CDR3 length: 13 amino acids. This CDR3 is CAIRGRKSYEQYF. Here the CDR3 DNA reads TGTGCCATCAGGGGCAGGAAAAGCTACGAGCAGTACTTC.

This clone was observed a single time. The rearrangement joins TRBV5-1 to TRBJ2-3, with no clear D. This CDR3 has 14 amino acids. V was pared by 0 bases and J by 5 bases, with 10 bases between. Per germline, CDR1 SGHRS and CDR2 YFSETQ. CDR3 loop: CASSLESGRDTQYF. The CDR3 nucleotides read TGCGCCAGCAGCTTGGAATCGGGTAGAGATACGCAGTATTTT.

V gene TRBV2 combines with J gene TRBJ1-5, with a tentative D call TRBD1 (6 bases). The V gene lost 6 bases and the J gene lost 1 base, with 13 bases spanning the gap. In germline, CDR1 is SNHLY, CDR2 FYNNEI. The CDR3 has 15 amino acids. This chain's CDR3 is CASRRGRGSNQPQHF. For the CDR3, the DNA is TGTGCCAGCAGAAGGGGCAGGGGCAGCAATCAGCCCCAGCATTTT.

This clone showed up just once. This chain uses TRBV6-1 with TRBJ2-2; D might be TRBD2 (5 bases). Germline V gene data show CDR1 as MNHNS and CDR2 as SASEGT. The CDR3 consists of 16 residues. V was clipped by 1 base and J by 6 bases, with 15 bases between them. The CDR3 DNA is TGTGCCAGCAGTGAAGAGGCTAGCCGTCGCTCCGGGGAGCTGTTTTTT. Translation gives CASSEEASRRSGELFF.

The rearrangement uses TRBV10-3 and TRBJ2-7; 10 nucleotides line up with TRBD1. Germline lookup yields CDR1 ENHRY and CDR2 SYGVKD. V lost 6 bases to trimming and J lost 6 bases; unmatched junction nucleotides: 8. The CDR3 contains 14 residues. CDR3 sequence: CAIRAPGQGPEQYF. CDR3 bases: TGTGCCATCAGAGCTCCGGGACAGGGGCCCGAGCAGTACTTC.

V and J are TRBV7-6 and TRBJ1-4, with D possibly matching TRBD1 (5 bases). The CDR3 totals 13 residues. Germline assignment: CDR1 SGHVS and CDR2 FNYEAQ. V lost 4 bases, J lost 8 bases, and 11 bases lay in between. The CDR3 is CASSSNQGEKLFF. The CDR3 DNA reads as TGTGCCAGCAGCTCTAATCAGGGCGAAAAACTGTTTTTT.

The chain links TRBV7-8 to TRBJ2-7; no reliable D call. This CDR3 has 12 amino acids. The V end lost 1 base, the J end lost 7 bases, and 8 bases lay between the germline ends. Germline lookup yields CDR1 SGHVS and CDR2 FQNEAQ. This chain's CDR3 is CASSLVSREQYF. CDR3 coding DNA: TGTGCCAGCAGCTTAGTCTCTCGAGAGCAGTACTTC.

This sequence joins TRBV29-1 and TRBJ2-7; TRBD2 aligns across 7 bases. This CDR3 has 13 amino acids. Germline V gene sequence: CDR1 SQVTM, CDR2 ANQGSEA. Losses at the gene ends were 3 bases for V and 4 bases for J; bases not matched to a gene: 6. The CDR3 reads CSVEVGGGYEQYF. The CDR3 coding sequence is TGCAGCGTTGAGGTTGGGGGAGGGTACGAGCAGTACTTC.

The rearrangement uses TRBV7-9 and TRBJ1-1, with a tentative D call TRBD1 (6 bases). The V gene lost 5 bases and the J gene lost 8 bases, with 15 bases spanning the gap. CDR1 and CDR2 (germline): SEHNR, FQNEAQ (reference sequence). The CDR3 consists of 13 residues. The CDR3 DNA reads TGTGCCAGCAGCACCACCGGGACACCAGAAGCTTTCTTT. Translated: CASSTTGTPEAFF. Full variable domain (missing parts from reference TRBV7-9 and TRBJ1-1): DTGVSQNPRHKITKRGQNVTFRCDPISEHNRLYWYRQTLGQGPEFLTYFQNEAQLEKSRLLSDRFSAERPKGSFSTLEIQRTEQGDSAMYLCASSTTGTPEAFFGQGTRLTVV.

The rearrangement uses TRBV15 and TRBJ1-5, with D unresolved. The CDR3 is 11 residues long. The ends were cut back, 11 bases at V and 0 bases at J, with 5 bases in the middle. The germline CDR1 and CDR2 sequences are LNHNV and YYDKDF (reference sequence). The CDR3 here is CAVYSNQPQHF. CDR3 bases: TGTGCCGTTTATAGCAATCAGCCCCAGCATTTT.

The rearrangement joins TRBV5-1 to TRBJ1-2, with D uncertain. Germline V gives CDR1 SGHRS, CDR2 YFSETQ. This CDR3 comprises 12 residues. V gave up 0 bases and J gave up 5 bases, with 5 bases separating them. In nucleotides, the CDR3 is TGCGCCAGCAGCTTGGGCGGTTATGGCTACACCTTC. Its translation: CASSLGGYGYTF. The full variable domain, in which reference TRBV5-1 and TRBJ1-2 provide the parts outside the CDR3, is KAGVTQTPRYLIKTRGQQVTLSCSPISGHRSVSWYQQTPGQGLQFLFEYFSETQRNKGNFPGRFSGRQFSNSRSEMNVSTLELGDSALYLCASSLGGYGYTFGSGTRLTVV.

The V call is TRBV5-4, the J call TRBJ2-1; 7 bases are a match to TRBD2. Germline-derived CDR1 and CDR2 are SGHNT and YYREEE (reference sequence). Trimming cost V 0 bases and J 6 bases; bases outside gene matches: 6. The CDR3 runs 15 residues. The CDR3 region has the DNA TGTGCCAGCAGCTTGGCTAGCGGAGATTTCAATGAGCAGTTCTTC. It translates to CASSLASGDFNEQFF.

This chain uses TRBV11-2 with TRBJ1-1; 7 bases map to TRBD1. This CDR3 spans 16 amino acids. V trimming: 6 bases; J trimming: 1 base; junction bases outside the gene matches: 11. CDR1 and CDR2 from the germline V gene are SGHAT and FQNNGV. The CDR3 loop reads CASRLRQGRGNTEAFF. The CDR3 nucleotides are TGTGCCAGCAGATTAAGACAGGGACGGGGGAACACTGAAGCTTTCTTT. Full variable domain (missing parts from reference TRBV11-2 and TRBJ1-1): EAGVAQSPRYKIIEKRQSVAFWCNPISGHATLYWYQQILGQGPKLLIQFQNNGVVDDSQLPKDRFSAERLKGVDSTLKIQPAKLEDSAVYLCASRLRQGRGNTEAFFGQGTRLTVV.

The chain uses TRBV10-3 and TRBJ2-7; 7 nucleotides agree with TRBD2. J was trimmed by 2 bases and V by 8 bases; bases with no gene match: 3. The CDR3 length is 12 residues. Germline CDR1 and CDR2: ENHRY and SYGVKD. Here the CDR3 reads CAIGGTTYEQYF. In nucleotides, the CDR3 is TGTGCCATCGGGGGGACTACCTACGAGCAGTACTTC.

V usage is TRBV30 and J usage is TRBJ1-4; D might be TRBD1 (6 bases). Trimming removed 3 bases at V and 4 bases at J, with 12 bases between. In germline, CDR1 is GTSNPN, CDR2 SVGIG (reference sequence). The CDR3 totals 14 residues. CDR3 sequence (DNA): TGTGCCTGGAGCAGGACAGCGATTAATGAAAAACTGTTTTTT. Protein: CAWSRTAINEKLFF.

The V call is TRBV5-1, the J call TRBJ2-5, with a tentative D call TRBD1 (6 bases). The V end was cut by 0 bases, the J end by 2 bases, with 11 bases between. This CDR3 has 15 amino acids. Germline CDR1 reads SGHRS; CDR2 reads YFSETQ. The CDR3 is CASSLVWTVQETQYF. CDR3 sequence (DNA): TGCGCCAGCAGCTTGGTCTGGACAGTACAAGAGACCCAGTACTTC.

This sequence joins TRBV5-4 and TRBJ2-3, with TRBD2 identical over 11 bases. The V gene end was trimmed by 4 bases and the J gene end by 0 bases; junction bases not matched to a gene: 13. This CDR3 spans 19 amino acids. Germline CDR1 is SGHNT and CDR2 is YYREEE (reference sequence). CDR3 in amino acids: CASSLYTGLAGPSTDTQYF. As DNA, the CDR3 is TGTGCCAGCAGCCTCTATACCGGACTAGCGGGCCCGAGCACAGATACGCAGTATTTT.